This entry is about one T cell receptor beta chain. A read error may account for a junction end that differs from germline. Other DNA sequences in this sample translate to the same CDR3. The repertoire was sequenced with immunoSEQ multiplex PCR; TCRdb's copy has only in-frame clones and lacks some. In the table there are around 100,000 clones, more than 85% of which are singletons. No infections or other immune events were documented during collection. This entry comes from a study of identifying expanded T cells in peripheral blood. Per germline, CDR1 LNHDA and CDR2 SQIVND (reference sequence). The CDR3 covers 15 residues.

V is TRBV19 and J is TRBJ1-6; D remains ambiguous. This TCR derives from a person aged 18 to 70 in good health. Material for sequencing was blood. In nucleotides, the CDR3 is TGTGCCACTAGGACGGCTTTCTCCTATAATTCACCCCTTCACTTT. Translating it yields CATRTAFSYNSPLHF.